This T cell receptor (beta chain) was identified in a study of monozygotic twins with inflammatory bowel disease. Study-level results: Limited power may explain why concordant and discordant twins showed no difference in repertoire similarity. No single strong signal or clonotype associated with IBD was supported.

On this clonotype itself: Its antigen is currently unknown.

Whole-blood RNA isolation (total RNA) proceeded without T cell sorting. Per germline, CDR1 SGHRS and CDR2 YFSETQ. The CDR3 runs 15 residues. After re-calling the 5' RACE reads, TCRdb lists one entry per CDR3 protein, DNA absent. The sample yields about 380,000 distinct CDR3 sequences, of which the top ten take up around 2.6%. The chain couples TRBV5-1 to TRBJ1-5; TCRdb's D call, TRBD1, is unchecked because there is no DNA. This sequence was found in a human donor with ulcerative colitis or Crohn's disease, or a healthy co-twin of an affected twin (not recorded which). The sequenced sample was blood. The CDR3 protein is CASSPTGSYRQPQHF.